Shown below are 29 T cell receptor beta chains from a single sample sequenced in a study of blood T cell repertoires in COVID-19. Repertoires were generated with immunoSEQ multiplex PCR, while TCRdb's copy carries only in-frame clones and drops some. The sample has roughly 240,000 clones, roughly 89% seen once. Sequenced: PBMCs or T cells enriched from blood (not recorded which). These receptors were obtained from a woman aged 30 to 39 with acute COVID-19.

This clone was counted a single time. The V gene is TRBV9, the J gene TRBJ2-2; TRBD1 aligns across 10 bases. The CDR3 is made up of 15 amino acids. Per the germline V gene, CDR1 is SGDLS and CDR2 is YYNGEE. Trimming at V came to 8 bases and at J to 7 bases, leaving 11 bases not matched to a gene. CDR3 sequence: CASHPRQGAGGELFF. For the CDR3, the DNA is TGTGCCAGTCACCCTCGACAGGGGGCAGGCGGGGAGCTGTTTTTT. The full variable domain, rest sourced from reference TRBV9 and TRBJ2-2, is DSGVTQTPKHLITATGQRVTLRCSPRSGDLSVYWYQQSLDQGLQFLIQYYNGEERAKGNILERFSAQQFPDLHSELNLSSLELGDSALYFCASHPRQGAGGELFFGEGSRLTVL.

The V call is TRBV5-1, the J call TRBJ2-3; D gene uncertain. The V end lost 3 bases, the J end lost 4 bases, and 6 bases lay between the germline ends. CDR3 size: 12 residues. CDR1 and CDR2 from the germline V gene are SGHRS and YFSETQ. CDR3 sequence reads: CASSSTPDTQYF. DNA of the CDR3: TGCGCCAGCAGCTCGACACCAGATACGCAGTATTTT. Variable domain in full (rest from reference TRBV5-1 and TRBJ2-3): KAGVTQTPRYLIKTRGQQVTLSCSPISGHRSVSWYQQTPGQGLQFLFEYFSETQRNKGNFPGRFSGRQFSNSRSEMNVSTLELGDSALYLCASSSTPDTQYFGPGTRLTVL.

The CDR3 spells CASSRQGPGELFF. CDR3 in DNA: TGTGCCAGCAGTCGACAGGGGCCCGGGGAGCTGTTTTTT. The chain couples TRBV12-3 or TRBV12-4 to TRBJ2-2; 8 nucleotides agree with TRBD1. The CDR3 totals 13 residues. V shed 5 bases and J 6 bases; nucleotides not matched to a gene: 2.

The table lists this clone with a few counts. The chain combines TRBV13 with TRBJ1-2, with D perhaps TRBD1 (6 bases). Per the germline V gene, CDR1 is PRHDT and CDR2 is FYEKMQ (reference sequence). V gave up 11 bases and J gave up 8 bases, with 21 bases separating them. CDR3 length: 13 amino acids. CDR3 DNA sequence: TGTGCCGCCTCCGGAAGGGGGGGTTCAGGCTACACCTTC. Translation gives CAASGRGGSGYTF.

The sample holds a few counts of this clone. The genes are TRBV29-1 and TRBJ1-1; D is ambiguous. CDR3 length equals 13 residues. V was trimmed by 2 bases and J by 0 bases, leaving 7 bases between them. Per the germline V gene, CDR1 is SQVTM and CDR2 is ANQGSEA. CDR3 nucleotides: TGCAGCGTTGAACGGGTATTGAACACTGAAGCTTTCTTT. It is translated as CSVERVLNTEAFF. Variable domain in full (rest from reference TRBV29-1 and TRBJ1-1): SAVISQKPSRDICQRGTSLTIQCQVDSQVTMMFWYRQQPGQSLTLIATANQGSEATYESGFVIDKFPISRPNLTFSTLTVSNMSPEDSSIYLCSVERVLNTEAFFGQGTRLTVV.

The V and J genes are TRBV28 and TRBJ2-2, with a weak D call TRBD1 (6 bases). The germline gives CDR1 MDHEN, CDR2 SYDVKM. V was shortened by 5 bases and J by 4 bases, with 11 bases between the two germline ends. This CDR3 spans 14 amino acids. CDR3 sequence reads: CASSARGSTGELFF. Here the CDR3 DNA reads TGTGCCAGCAGTGCTAGGGGGTCCACCGGGGAGCTGTTTTTT.

CDR3 sequence: CASSRDRGVITEAFF. The CDR3 DNA reads TGTGCCAGCAGCCGGGACAGGGGGGTGATCACTGAAGCTTTCTTT. The chain links TRBV6-5 to TRBJ1-1, with 11 nucleotides matching TRBD1. Germline assignment: CDR1 MNHEY and CDR2 SVGAGI. The CDR3 runs to 15 residues. The trim removed 6 bases at V and 4 bases at J, leaving 7 bases unmatched.

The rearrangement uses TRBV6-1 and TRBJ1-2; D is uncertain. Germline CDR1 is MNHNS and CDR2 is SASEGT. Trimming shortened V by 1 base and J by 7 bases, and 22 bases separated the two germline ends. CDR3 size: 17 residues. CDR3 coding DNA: TGTGCCAGCAGTGAAGACGCTCAGGATTCCGACGAGGGTGGCTACACCTTC. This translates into CASSEDAQDSDEGGYTF.

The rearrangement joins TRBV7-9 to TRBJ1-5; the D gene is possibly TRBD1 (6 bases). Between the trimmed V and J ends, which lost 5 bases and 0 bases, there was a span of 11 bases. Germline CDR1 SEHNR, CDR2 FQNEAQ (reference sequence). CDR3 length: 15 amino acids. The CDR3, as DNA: TGTGCCAGCAGCCTTTCAGGGGATAGCAATCAGCCCCAGCATTTT. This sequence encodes CASSLSGDSNQPQHF. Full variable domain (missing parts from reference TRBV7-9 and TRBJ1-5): DTGVSQNPRHKITKRGQNVTFRCDPISEHNRLYWYRQTLGQGPEFLTYFQNEAQLEKSRLLSDRFSAERPKGSFSTLEIQRTEQGDSAMYLCASSLSGDSNQPQHFGDGTRLSIL.

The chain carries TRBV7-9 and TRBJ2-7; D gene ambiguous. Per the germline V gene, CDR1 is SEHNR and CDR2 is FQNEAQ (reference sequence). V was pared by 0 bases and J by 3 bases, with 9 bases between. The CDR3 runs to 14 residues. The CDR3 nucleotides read TGTGCCAGCAGCTTAGCGCTAGGCGACTACGAGCAGTACTTC. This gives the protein CASSLALGDYEQYF.

The chain's CDR3 is CASNPQGTAANYGYTF. CDR3 DNA: TGTGCCAGCAATCCACAGGGGACTGCAGCTAACTATGGCTACACCTTC. V and J are TRBV2 and TRBJ1-2, with 7 bases lining up with TRBD1. V shed 7 bases and J 0 bases; nucleotides not matched to a gene: 11. From germline, CDR1 is SNHLY and CDR2 FYNNEI. This CDR3 comprises 16 residues.

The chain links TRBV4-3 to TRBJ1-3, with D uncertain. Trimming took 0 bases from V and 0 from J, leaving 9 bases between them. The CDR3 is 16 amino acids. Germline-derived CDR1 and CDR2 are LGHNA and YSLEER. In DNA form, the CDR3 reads TGCGCCAGCAGCCAAGATCGCCGCTACTCTGGAAACACCATATATTTT. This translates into CASSQDRRYSGNTIYF.

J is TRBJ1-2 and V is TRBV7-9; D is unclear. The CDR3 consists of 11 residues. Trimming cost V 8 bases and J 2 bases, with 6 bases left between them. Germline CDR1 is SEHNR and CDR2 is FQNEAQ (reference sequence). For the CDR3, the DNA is TGTGCCAGCTCAGGAAACTATGGCTACACCTTC. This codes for CASSGNYGYTF.

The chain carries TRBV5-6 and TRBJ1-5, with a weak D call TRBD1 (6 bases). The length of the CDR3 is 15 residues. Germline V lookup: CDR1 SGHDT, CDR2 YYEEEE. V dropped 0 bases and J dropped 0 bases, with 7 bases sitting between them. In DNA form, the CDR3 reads TGTGCCAGCAGCTTGGGAGGGGGTAGCAATCAGCCCCAGCATTTT. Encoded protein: CASSLGGGSNQPQHF.

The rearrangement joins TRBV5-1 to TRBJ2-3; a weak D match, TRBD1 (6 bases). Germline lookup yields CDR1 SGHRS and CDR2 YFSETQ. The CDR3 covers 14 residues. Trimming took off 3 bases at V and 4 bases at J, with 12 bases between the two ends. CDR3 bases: TGCGCCAGCAGCTCCCAGGGGTGGGCAGATACGCAGTATTTT. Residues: CASSSQGWADTQYF.

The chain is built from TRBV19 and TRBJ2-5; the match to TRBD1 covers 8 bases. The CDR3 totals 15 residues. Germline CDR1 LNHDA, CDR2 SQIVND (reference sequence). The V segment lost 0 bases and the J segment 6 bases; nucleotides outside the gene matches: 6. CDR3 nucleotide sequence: TGTGCCAGTAGTATAGATCCGGACAGGGCGAAGACCCAGTACTTC. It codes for CASSIDPDRAKTQYF.

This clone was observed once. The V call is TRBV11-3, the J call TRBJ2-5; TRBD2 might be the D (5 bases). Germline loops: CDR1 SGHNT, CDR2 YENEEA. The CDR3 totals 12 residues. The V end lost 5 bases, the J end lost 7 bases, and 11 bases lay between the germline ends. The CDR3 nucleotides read TGTGCCAGCAGCCGCCAGAGCGGGACCCAGTACTTC. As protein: CASSRQSGTQYF.

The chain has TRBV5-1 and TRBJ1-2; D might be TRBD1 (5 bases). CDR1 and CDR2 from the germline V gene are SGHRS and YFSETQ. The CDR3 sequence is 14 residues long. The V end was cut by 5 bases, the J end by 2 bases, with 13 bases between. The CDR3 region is CASSLLTANYGYTF. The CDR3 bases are TGCGCCAGCAGTTTATTGACAGCAAACTATGGCTACACCTTC.

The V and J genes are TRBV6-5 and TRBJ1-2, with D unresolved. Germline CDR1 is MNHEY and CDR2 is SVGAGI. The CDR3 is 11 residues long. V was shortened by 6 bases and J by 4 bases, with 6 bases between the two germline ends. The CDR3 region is CASRASYGYTF. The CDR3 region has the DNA TGTGCCAGCAGAGCCTCCTATGGCTACACCTTC.

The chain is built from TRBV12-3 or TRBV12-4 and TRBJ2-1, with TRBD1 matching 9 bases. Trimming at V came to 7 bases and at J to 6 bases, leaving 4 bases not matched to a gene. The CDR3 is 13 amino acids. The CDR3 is CASNRGQGNEQFF. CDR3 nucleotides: TGTGCCAGCAACCGGGGACAGGGCAATGAGCAGTTCTTC.

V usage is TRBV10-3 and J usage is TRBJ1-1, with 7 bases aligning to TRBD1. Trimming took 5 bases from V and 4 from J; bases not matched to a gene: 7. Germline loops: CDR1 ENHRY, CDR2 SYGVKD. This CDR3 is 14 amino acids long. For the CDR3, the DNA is TGTGCCATCAGTTCGTCAGGGGGACCCACTGAAGCTTTCTTT. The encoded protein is CAISSSGGPTEAFF.

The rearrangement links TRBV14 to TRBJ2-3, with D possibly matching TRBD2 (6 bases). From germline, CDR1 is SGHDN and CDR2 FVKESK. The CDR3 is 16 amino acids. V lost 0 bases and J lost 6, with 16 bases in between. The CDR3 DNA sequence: TGTGCCAGCAGCCAAGATTTTTCTCGTGCGGGGGATACGCAGTATTTT. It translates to CASSQDFSRAGDTQYF.

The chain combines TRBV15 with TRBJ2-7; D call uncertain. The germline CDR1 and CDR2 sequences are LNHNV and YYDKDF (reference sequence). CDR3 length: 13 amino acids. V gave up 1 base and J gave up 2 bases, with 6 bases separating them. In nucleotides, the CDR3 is TGTGCCACCAGCAGAGTACTTACCTACGAGCAGTACTTC. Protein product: CATSRVLTYEQYF.

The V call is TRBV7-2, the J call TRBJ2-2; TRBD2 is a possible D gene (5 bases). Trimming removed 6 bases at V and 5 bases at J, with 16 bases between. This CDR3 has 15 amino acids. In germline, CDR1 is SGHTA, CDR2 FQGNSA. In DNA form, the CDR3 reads TGTGCCAGCAGACCTAGGACTCAAGAGACCGGGGAGCTGTTTTTT. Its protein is CASRPRTQETGELFF.

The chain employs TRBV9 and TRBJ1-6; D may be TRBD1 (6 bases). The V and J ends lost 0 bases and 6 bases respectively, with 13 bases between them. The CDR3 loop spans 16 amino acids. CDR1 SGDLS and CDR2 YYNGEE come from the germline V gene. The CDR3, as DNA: TGTGCCAGCAGCGTAGGGGTTACAGGGTTTAATTCACCCCTCCACTTT. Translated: CASSVGVTGFNSPLHF.

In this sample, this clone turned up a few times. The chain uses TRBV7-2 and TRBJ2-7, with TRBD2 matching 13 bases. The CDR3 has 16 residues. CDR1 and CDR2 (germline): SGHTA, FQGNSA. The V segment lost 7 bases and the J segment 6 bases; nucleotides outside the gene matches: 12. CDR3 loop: CASTRLAGGAWGEQYF. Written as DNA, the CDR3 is TGTGCCAGCACTCGACTAGCGGGGGGAGCTTGGGGCGAGCAGTACTTC.

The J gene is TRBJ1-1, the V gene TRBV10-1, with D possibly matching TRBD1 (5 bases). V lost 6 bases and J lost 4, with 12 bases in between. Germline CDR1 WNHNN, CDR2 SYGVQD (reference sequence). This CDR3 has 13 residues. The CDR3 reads CASSLGQGTEAFF. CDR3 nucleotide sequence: TGCGCCAGCAGCCTCGGACAAGGCACTGAAGCTTTCTTT.

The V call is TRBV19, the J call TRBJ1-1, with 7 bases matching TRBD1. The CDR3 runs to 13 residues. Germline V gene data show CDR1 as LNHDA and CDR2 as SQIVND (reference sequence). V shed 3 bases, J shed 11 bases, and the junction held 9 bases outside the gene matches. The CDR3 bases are TGTGCCAGTAGTATGAACAGGGGAGTTTGGGCTTTCTTT. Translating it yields CASSMNRGVWAFF.

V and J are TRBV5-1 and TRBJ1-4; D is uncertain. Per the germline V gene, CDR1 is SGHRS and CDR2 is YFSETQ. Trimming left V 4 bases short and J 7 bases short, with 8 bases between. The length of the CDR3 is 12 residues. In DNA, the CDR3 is TGCGCCAGCAGCGCAGCGGGTGAAAAACTGTTTTTT. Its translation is CASSAAGEKLFF.